The present entry profiles one TCR beta chain with its context. Its antigen target is currently unknown. No much larger clone exists at a distance of one base, and base qualities are not known. Libraries were prepared through the immunoSEQ multiplex PCR assay. For the multiplex PCR, a mixture combining 60 forward primers for TCR Vbeta segments and 13 reverse primers for TCR Jbeta segments was used. Amplification of the CDR3 region of rearranged TCR beta genes was performed with a multiplex PCR assay on genomic DNA. Amplified TCR beta libraries were sequenced as 87-base-pair reads on the Illumina HiSeq System. Per the authors' processing: A later analysis tallied tens of millions of unique TCR beta chains across the 700 or so repertoires, and approximately 12 million of those chains were shared by two or more donors. Raw reads were error-corrected and collapsed into unique sequences by a nearest-neighbor algorithm in which closely related sequences were merged to remove PCR and sequencing errors. To assign V, D and J gene segments, CDR3 sequences were aligned to IMGT reference sequences. For a sequence to be retained, a match of at least six nucleotides to both a V gene segment and a J gene segment was required. Rearrangements were called productive when the CDR3 lacked stop codons and stayed in frame with V and J; all others were non-productive. CDR3 was defined according to IMGT convention as the region running from the second conserved V-encoded cysteine to the conserved J-encoded phenylalanine. The earlier analysis of a few hundred of the donors excluded sequences that lacked an unambiguous match to a single V gene segment. In an earlier analysis of 587 of the donors, a V segment was called functional when productive rearrangements were above 56.7%, and segregating when the standard deviation between donors exceeded 5%. A statistical classification framework was built for diagnosing cytomegalovirus status from the catalog of TCR beta chain sequences. In a later analysis, TCR nucleotide sequences were compared against IMGT/GENE-DB human TR gene sequences so that V and J genes could be assigned. The TCRdist pipeline was used in a later analysis to assign CDR3 sequences and most-parsimonious VDJ recombination scenarios. A later analysis defined each TCR beta chain by its CDR3 amino acid sequence plus V-gene family, and excluded reads lacking a unique V-gene family. A later analysis removed several hundred highly shared, low-generation-probability nucleotide sequences to deal with suspected cross-contamination and a sequencing artifact. In a later analysis, a clonal expansion index for each public chain was calculated from normalized within-repertoire ranks of inferred template counts. In a later analysis, generation probabilities were computed with a VDJ recombination model fitted to out-of-frame rearrangements, and the resulting probabilities were checked against IGoR. Hypergeometric tests were used in a later analysis to score TCR-TCR, TCR-HLA and TCR-CMV co-occurrence, with a repertoire-size bias correction applied to the TCR pairs. In a later analysis, false discovery rates were estimated by permuting HLA or CMV assignments 20 times. In a later analysis, co-occurring TCRs were grouped using DBSCAN, and TCRdist sequence similarity was added for clustering within HLA-allele-positive subsets. For co-occurrence clustering, repertoires with fewer than 30,000 or more than 120,000 public chains were excluded, along with four to six repertoires with anomalous nucleotide sharing. TCRdb mirrors the immuneACCESS table, restricted to in-frame sequences. Some clones are absent from its copies; in checked studies, under half trace to an unresolved V gene, and the reason for the others is unknown. The DNA was the basis for D and trimming; V, J and clone size are from that table. Recorded for this sample are some 77,000 clones; 60% to 80% of them occurred a single time. Around 22% of the sample lies in the top ten.

The data are from a study of cytomegalovirus exposure and HLA in healthy donors listed by TCRdb under 2017. Some background on the complete study: An earlier analysis of 550 to 700 of the donors reported 250 to 300 Gb of sequence data and more than 90 million unique TCR beta sequences from about 200 million T cells. The study aimed to test whether signatures of past pathogen exposure could be identified by cataloging public T cell receptors. A separate validation cohort of approximately 130 different subjects was used in addition to the roughly 670-subject first cohort. Among 300 to 450 genotyped donors of the cohort, an average of around 240,000 unique TCR beta nucleotide sequences were sequenced per donor, roughly a sixth of them non-productive. Because of strong linkage in the cohort, four to six DR-DQ haplotypes were treated as single units for association and clustering. The T cell repertoires of 666 subjects were profiled by immunosequencing and related to cytomegalovirus serostatus. All discovery cohort repertoires had been generated on a single sequencing platform. Both class I and class II loci were covered by HLA typing, at four-digit resolution. Donor age, sex, ethnicity and CMV serostatus were compiled together with the repertoire data. Rather than drawing on any new phenotypic data, the later analysis identified candidate immune exposures from TCR beta sequences and the way those sequences occurred across donors. Of the approximately 400 genotyped donors, 65% to 90% fell in the genetic ancestry cluster associated with self-reported Caucasian donors. Approximately 330 gigabases of sequencing data and roughly 80 million unique TCR sequences made up an early release that covered approximately 620 HLA-typed donors. The number of typed donors differed by locus: about 629-630 for A, B, C, DRB1 and DQB1; approximately 520 for DQA1; approximately 610 for DPA1; and approximately 450 for DPB1. In a later analysis, previously published TCR beta repertoires from 670 or so donors were re-analyzed and high-resolution HLA genotyping was added so that TCR occurrence patterns could be studied. To predict cytomegalovirus infection status, the study brought together high-throughput TCR immunosequencing, statistical association of individual TCRs with disease status, and machine learning. An earlier analysis of around 640 of the donors used high-throughput TCR beta sequencing to judge whether each TCR beta V gene segment behaved as functional or pseudogenic. Genome-wide SNP genotypes for about 65% of the roughly 700 donors were used in a later genetic analysis, which treated that subset as a discovery cohort. Overall study outcomes, separate from this receptor: Linkage disequilibrium might explain the correlated functional status among segregating V segments, but an unknown experimental factor could not be ruled out. In a later genetic analysis, a missense DCLRE1C variant was associated with V-gene and J-gene trimming of TCR beta chains, and the association was replicated in an independent cohort. Presence/absence analyses assumed roughly uniform sequencing depth across donors, an assumption that may not hold. According to the authors, the approach could potentially be generalized to other disease states and immunological phenotypes. Three of the identified cytomegalovirus-associated TCR beta chains were confirmed in vitro to be specific for cytomegalovirus antigens. Across donors, most TCR sequences were observed very rarely, whereas some public TCRs were present in many individuals. Some IMGT-functional V segments, including TRBV6-2 and TRBV6-3, could not be told apart with the 87-base-pair reads, so those segments were excluded. Only TCR beta chains were sequenced in this cohort, and the absence of alpha or paired-chain data limited detectable features. For the cohort, immune exposure information was limited to CMV serostatus. A later analysis associated some 17,000 TCR beta sequences with specific HLA alleles at a false discovery rate of 0.05. A later analysis found that most CMV-associated TCR beta chains appeared HLA-restricted, with HLA associations seemingly driven largely by CMV exposure. According to a later genetic analysis, donors in an Asian-associated ancestry cluster had fewer N-insertions in productive TCRs than the approximately 710-donor mean. A later analysis found that TCR association rates varied across HLA loci, with DRB1 alleles showing the most associated TCRs and HLA-C alleles the fewest. Assigning TCR associations to individual alleles was difficult when HLA alleles, especially DR and DQ, strongly co-occurred. A later analysis found that HLA-associated TCR beta chains were more clonally expanded and had lower generation probabilities than equally common non-associated chains. The sequencing pipeline was judged likely to have produced a cluster of highly shared sequence variants as a technical artifact. Because counts were too low, roughly 18 rarely observed V segments, including chromosome 9 orphons, were left out of the earlier analysis of about 620 of the donors. A further reported finding was that TCR beta sequences accurately predicted the HLA-A and HLA-B alleles for most subjects in the first cohort. The classifier was reported to diagnose cytomegalovirus status with high specificity and sensitivity in both the original and validation cohorts. HLA typing was unavailable for some donors at each locus, so association tests used only the typed subset. A later analysis reported that several top co-occurrence clusters appeared linked to parvovirus B19, influenza, CMV and Epstein-Barr virus. The study gave a list of more than 150 TCR beta chains associated with cytomegalovirus. Broadly in line with IMGT annotations, most TCR beta V segments showed up in productive rearrangements about 90% or about 30% of the time in an earlier analysis of around 550 of the donors.

V is pared back by 4 bases and J by 0 bases, with 9 bases lying between the germline termini. CDR1 and CDR2 were assigned from the germline V gene as MNHEY and SVGAGI. Including the terminal cysteine and phenylalanine, the CDR3 comprises 14 residues. The entry retains the CDR3 DNA only, 42 bases that are in frame from base 1. In total, 630 or so healthy bone marrow donors made up the cohort. At the time of sampling, all cohort members were nominally healthy, though unrecorded immune exposures were likely present. The donor was CMV seropositive and belonged to the group of some 290 seropositive cohort members. A peripheral blood sample was provided by each donor, and peripheral blood mononuclear cells were used for TCR beta sequencing. Genomic DNA extraction from the blood cell samples was performed with the Qiagen DNeasy Blood Extraction Kit.

The V and J genes are TRBV6-5 and TRBJ2-5, with no reliable assignment of the D segment. The sequence was obtained from a woman in her forties in good health and CMV-seropositive. Sample: PBMCs. The DNA sequence is given as TGTGCCAGCAGTTCACCTAGGAACCAAGAGACCCAGTACTTC. This gives the protein CASSSPRNQETQYF.